This is a list of T cell receptor beta chains from one sample in a study of blood T cell repertoires in COVID-19. Profiled with immunoSEQ multiplex PCR; TCRdb holds only in-frame clones, not every one. The sample yields roughly 29,000 clones, 90% to 95% seen once. Sequencing was performed on peripheral blood. The receptors derive from a woman in her seventies with COVID-19, enrolled during active disease. CDR3s include the opening cysteine and the closing phenylalanine or tryptophan. A D gene is named only where the DNA matches it firmly. Part of the rows lack a size; the others show once, few, many or a class for expanded clones.

v_gene	d_gene	abundance	j_gene	CDR3nt	CDR3aa
TRBV19	TRBD2	-	TRBJ2-1	TGTGCCAGTAGTATAGATCGGTCTAGCGGAGTATACAATGAGCAGTTCTTC	CASSIDRSSGVYNEQFF
TRBV10-1	-	-	TRBJ2-2	TGCGCCAGCAGTGAGTCGGATTTATTTCCGGGAAGCCTAGGCGGGGAGCTGTTTTTT	CASSESDLFPGSLGGELFF
TRBV28	TRBD1	-	TRBJ1-1	TGTGCCAGCAGCCCAGGACAGGACCTCACTGAAGCTTTCTTT	CASSPGQDLTEAFF
TRBV28	TRBD1	once	TRBJ1-1	TGTGCCAGCAGTTCCCCTTGGGGACAGGGAGGATCGGGTGAAGCTTTCTTT	CASSSPWGQGGSGEAFF
TRBV9	TRBD2	-	TRBJ2-2	TGTGCCAGCAGCGTAGTAGAGAGCGGGGATTTCACCGGGGAGCTGTTTTTT	CASSVVESGDFTGELFF
TRBV10-3	-	-	TRBJ2-1	TGTGCCATCAGTGATGTAAATTCCAATGAGCAGTTCTTC	CAISDVNSNEQFF
TRBV18	TRBD1	-	TRBJ2-1	TGTGCCAGCTCACCGTCCCGGACAGGGGGTCACAATGAGCAGTTCTTC	CASSPSRTGGHNEQFF
TRBV30	-	-	TRBJ1-5	TGTGCCTGGCAACAGGGTATTCAGCCCCAGCATTTT	CAWQQGIQPQHF
TRBV7-6	-	-	TRBJ1-3	TGTGCCAGCAGCCTCAGGATTGCTGGAAACACCATATATTTT	CASSLRIAGNTIYF
TRBV28	TRBD1	-	TRBJ1-2	TGTGCCAGCTGGGACAGGGGGCTCGTTAACTATGGCTACACCTTC	CASWDRGLVNYGYTF
TRBV5-5	-	-	TRBJ2-7	TGTGCCAGCAGCCCTAGCGTTAGCTCCTACGAGCAGTACTTC	CASSPSVSSYEQYF
TRBV18	TRBD2	-	TRBJ2-1	TGTGCCAGCTCACGGGAAGCGGGAGGAGCTAGGGAGCAGTTCTTC	CASSREAGGAREQFF
TRBV4-2	-	-	TRBJ1-5	TGTGCCAGCAGCCGGGAGGGAGGGAACATGGATTTT	CASSREGGNMDF
TRBV2	TRBD2	-	TRBJ2-3	TGTGCCAGCAGTATCCAGCGGGAGGGCACAGATACGCAGTATTTT	CASSIQREGTDTQYF
TRBV19	-	-	TRBJ2-2	TGTGCCAGTAGTATTCAGACACGCACCGGGGAGCTGTTTTTT	CASSIQTRTGELFF
TRBV19	-	-	TRBJ1-1	TGTGCCAGTAGTCTTCCGGGCAGGGCGACTGAAGCTTTCTTT	CASSLPGRATEAFF
TRBV5-1	-	-	TRBJ1-6	TGCGCCAGCAGCTTGGATCCAGGAGGTAATTCACCCCTCCACTTT	CASSLDPGGNSPLHF
TRBV7-9	-	-	TRBJ1-6	TGTGCCAGCAGCTTAGAACAGTATAATTCACCCCTCCACTTT	CASSLEQYNSPLHF
TRBV7-8	-	-	TRBJ2-2	TGTGCCAGCAAGCACTTGGGGGGGCGACCCGGGGAGCTGTTTTTT	CASKHLGGRPGELFF
TRBV11-2	TRBD1	-	TRBJ1-4	TGTGCCAGCAGATTCGGACAGGGTGCTGAAAAACTGTTTTTT	CASRFGQGAEKLFF
TRBV5-1	-	-	TRBJ2-1	TGCGCCAGCAGCACTAGACAGGATGGGCGCAATGAGCAGTTCTTC	CASSTRQDGRNEQFF
TRBV6-2/TRBV6-3	-	-	TRBJ2-2	TGTGCCAGCAGTAACCAGGGTGCCACCGGGGAGCTGTTTTTT	CASSNQGATGELFF
TRBV9	-	-	TRBJ2-3	TGTGCCAGCAGCGTATCCCCAGGGAATACGCAGTATTTT	CASSVSPGNTQYF
TRBV7-3	-	-	TRBJ2-3	TGTGCCAGCAGCCATCGAGGCACAGATACGCAGTATTTT	CASSHRGTDTQYF
TRBV28	TRBD2	-	TRBJ2-1	TGTGCCAGCAGTTGGTGGACTAGCGGGAGTGCTGAGCAGTTCTTC	CASSWWTSGSAEQFF
TRBV18	TRBD2	-	TRBJ2-1	TGTGCCAGCTCACCCGGACTAGCGGGAAGGGATGAGCAGTTCTTC	CASSPGLAGRDEQFF
TRBV19	TRBD1	-	TRBJ2-2	TGTGCCAGTAGAAGAGAGGGACAGGGAGCCACCGGGGAGCTGTTTTTT	CASRREGQGATGELFF
TRBV5-4	TRBD1	once	TRBJ1-2	TGTGCCAGCAGCTTGCAAGGACAGGCGTCTAACTATGGCTACACCTTC	CASSLQGQASNYGYTF
TRBV6-6	-	-	TRBJ2-7	TGTGCCAGCAGTTATTTCTCGGGAGTGAACGAGCAGTACTTC	CASSYFSGVNEQYF
TRBV3-1/TRBV3-2	-	-	TRBJ2-3	TGTGCCAGCAGCCAACTATCTAGCACAGATACGCAGTATTTT	CASSQLSSTDTQYF